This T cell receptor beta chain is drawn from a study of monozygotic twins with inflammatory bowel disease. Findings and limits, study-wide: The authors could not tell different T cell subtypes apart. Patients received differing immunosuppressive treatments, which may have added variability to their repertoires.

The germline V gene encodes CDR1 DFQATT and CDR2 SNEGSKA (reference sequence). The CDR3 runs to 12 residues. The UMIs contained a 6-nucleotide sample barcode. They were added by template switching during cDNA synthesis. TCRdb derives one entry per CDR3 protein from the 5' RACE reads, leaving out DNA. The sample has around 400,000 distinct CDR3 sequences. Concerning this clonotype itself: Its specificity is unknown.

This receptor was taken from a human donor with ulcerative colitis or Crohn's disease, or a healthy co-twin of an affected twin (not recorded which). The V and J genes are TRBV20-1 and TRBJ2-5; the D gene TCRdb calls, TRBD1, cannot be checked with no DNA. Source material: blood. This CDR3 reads CSARSFGTEKYF.